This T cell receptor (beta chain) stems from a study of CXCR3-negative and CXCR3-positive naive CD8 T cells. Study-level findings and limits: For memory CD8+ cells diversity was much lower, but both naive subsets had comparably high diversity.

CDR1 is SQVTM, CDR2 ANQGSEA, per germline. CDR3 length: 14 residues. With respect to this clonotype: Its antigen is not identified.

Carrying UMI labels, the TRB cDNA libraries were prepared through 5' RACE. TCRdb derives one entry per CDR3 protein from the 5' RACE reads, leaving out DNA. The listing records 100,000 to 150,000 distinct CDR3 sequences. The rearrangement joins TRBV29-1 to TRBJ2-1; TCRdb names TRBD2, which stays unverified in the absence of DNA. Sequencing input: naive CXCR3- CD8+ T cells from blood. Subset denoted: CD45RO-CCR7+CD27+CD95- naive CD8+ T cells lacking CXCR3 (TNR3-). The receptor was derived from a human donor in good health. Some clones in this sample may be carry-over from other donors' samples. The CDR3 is CSAAPAGGPNEQFF.